Presented here are 26 T cell receptor beta chains from one specimen sequenced in a study of technical replicates of blood from several donors. Assay: immunoSEQ multiplex PCR; the TCRdb copy retains only in-frame clones and omits some. Here the sample spans about 80,000 clones, nearly 95% being singletons. The sequenced sample consisted of T cells isolated from PBMCs. These receptors came from a human donor in good health.

The sample holds one count of this clone. The V call is TRBV4-3, the J call TRBJ2-3; tentative D call: TRBD2 (6 bases). The CDR3 is 15 residues long. Germline V gene lookup returns CDR1 LGHNA and CDR2 YSLEER. The V and J ends lost 3 bases and 2 bases respectively, with 12 bases between them. Written as DNA, the CDR3 is TGCGCCAGCAGCCAGGGACTTCTAGTCACAGATACGCAGTATTTT. As protein: CASSQGLLVTDTQYF.

V is TRBV5-1 and J is TRBJ2-1; maybe TRBD1 (6 bases). The CDR3 runs to 16 residues. Trimming removed 3 bases from V and 3 bases from J, with 16 bases in between. Germline CDR1 and CDR2: SGHRS and YFSETQ. CDR3 sequence reads: CASSSGSGTIYNEQFF. The CDR3 nucleotides read TGCGCCAGCAGCTCGGGGTCCGGGACAATCTACAATGAGCAGTTCTTC. The variable domain in full, completed from reference TRBV5-1 and TRBJ2-1, reads KAGVTQTPRYLIKTRGQQVTLSCSPISGHRSVSWYQQTPGQGLQFLFEYFSETQRNKGNFPGRFSGRQFSNSRSEMNVSTLELGDSALYLCASSSGSGTIYNEQFFGPGTRLTVL.

This rearrangement joins TRBV10-3 to TRBJ1-3; 8 nucleotides line up with TRBD1. Unmatched junction bases numbered 8, after V lost 2 bases and J lost 5 bases. CDR3 size: 16 residues. Germline CDR1 reads ENHRY; CDR2 reads SYGVKD. DNA for the CDR3: TGTGCCATCAGTGAGCCCGGACAGGGTTCTCGAAACACCATATATTTT. Translation: CAISEPGQGSRNTIYF.

This chain joins TRBV5-4 and TRBJ2-3; 8 bases match TRBD2. Germline CDR1 is SGHNT and CDR2 is YYREEE (reference sequence). The ends lost 4 bases at V and 4 bases at J; junction bases unmatched: 11. The CDR3 consists of 16 residues. The CDR3 sequence is CASSPEEREIPDTQYF. The CDR3 DNA reads TGTGCCAGCAGCCCGGAGGAGCGGGAGATTCCAGATACGCAGTATTTT.

The V gene is TRBV5-1, the J gene TRBJ1-2, with TRBD1 identical over 10 bases. Looked up from germline, CDR1 is SGHRS and CDR2 is YFSETQ. V trimming: 2 bases; J trimming: 3 bases; junction bases outside the gene matches: 7. The CDR3 covers 16 residues. The DNA for the CDR3 is TGCGCCAGCAGCTTCCGGGACAGGGGATCAGACTATGGCTACACCTTC. This encodes CASSFRDRGSDYGYTF.

This sequence joins TRBV30 and TRBJ2-2; TRBD1 matches at 8 bases. The CDR3 sequence is 15 residues long. Germline V gene data show CDR1 as GTSNPN and CDR2 as SVGIG (reference sequence). With 2 bases clipped from V and 8 bases from J, the junction kept 10 bases outside the gene matches. The CDR3 spells CAWSKPDRAAGELFF. CDR3 coding DNA: TGTGCCTGGAGTAAACCGGACAGGGCGGCAGGGGAGCTGTTTTTT. Full variable domain (missing parts from reference TRBV30 and TRBJ2-2): SQTIHQWPATLVQPVGSPLSLECTVEGTSNPNLYWYRQAAGRGLQLLFYSVGIGQISSEVPQNLSASRPQDRQFILSSKKLLLSDSGFYLCAWSKPDRAAGELFFGEGSRLTVL.

The chain combines TRBV9 with TRBJ2-7; the D gene is possibly TRBD2 (5 bases). The V gene's germline CDR1 is SGDLS and CDR2 YYNGEE. Between the trimmed V and J ends, which lost 6 bases and 2 bases, there was a span of 15 bases. The CDR3 is 14 amino acids. CDR3 residues: CASTVERETYEQYF. In DNA, the CDR3 is TGTGCCAGCACCGTCGAGAGGGAAACCTACGAGCAGTACTTC.

This chain uses TRBV7-9 with TRBJ1-1; D gene uncertain. The germline V and J ends were trimmed by 3 bases and 5 bases, with 7 bases remaining between them. CDR1 is SEHNR, CDR2 FQNEAQ, per germline (reference sequence). This CDR3 spans 12 amino acids. In DNA, the CDR3 is TGTGCCAGCAGCTTTCACAGTACTGAAGCTTTCTTT. This sequence encodes CASSFHSTEAFF. Supplemented by reference TRBV7-9 and TRBJ1-1, the full variable domain reads DTGVSQNPRHKITKRGQNVTFRCDPISEHNRLYWYRQTLGQGPEFLTYFQNEAQLEKSRLLSDRFSAERPKGSFSTLEIQRTEQGDSAMYLCASSFHSTEAFFGQGTRLTVV.

Here the CDR3 DNA reads TGTGCCAGCAGTCCCGGGAATAACTATGGCTACACCTTC. This translates into CASSPGNNYGYTF. The rearrangement joins TRBV6-1 to TRBJ1-2; D is unclear. The CDR3 is made up of 13 amino acids. The V end was cut by 5 bases, the J end by 1 base, with 8 bases between. Germline V gene sequence: CDR1 MNHNS, CDR2 SASEGT.

The chain combines TRBV7-2 with TRBJ2-4; 12 bases line up with TRBD1. The germline V gene has CDR1 SGHTA and CDR2 FQGNSA. CDR3 length: 17 amino acids. V gave up 1 base and J gave up 2 bases; unmatched junction bases: 3. The CDR3 spells CASSLVGQGATKNIQYF. In DNA, the CDR3 is TGTGCCAGCAGCTTAGTGGGACAGGGGGCTACCAAAAACATTCAGTACTTC.

V is TRBV27 and J is TRBJ1-1; 11 nucleotides match TRBD1. Trimming cost V 6 bases and J 9 bases; bases outside gene matches: 18. This CDR3 has 17 residues. Germline CDR1 and CDR2: MNHEY and SMNVEV (reference sequence). DNA for the CDR3: TGTGCCAGCAGGCGACGCCGGGACAGGGGGTTCCAATTTCAAGCTTTCTTT. It yields the protein CASRRRRDRGFQFQAFF.

The CDR3 bases are TGTGCCTGGAGTGCTAAGGGGCTGGAAGAGCAGTACTTC. Translating it yields CAWSAKGLEEQYF. The chain combines TRBV30 with TRBJ2-7; tentatively, D is TRBD1 (5 bases). The CDR3 extends over 13 amino acids. The germline gives CDR1 GTSNPN, CDR2 SVGIG (reference sequence). V gave up 1 base and J gave up 7 bases, with 14 bases separating them.

The CDR3 DNA reads as TGTGCCAGCAGTGCCGGGAGGGTAGGGCAGTTCTTC. This gives the protein CASSAGRVGQFF. The V gene is TRBV9, the J gene TRBJ2-1, with 8 bases fitting TRBD2. Losses at the gene ends were 5 bases for V and 12 bases for J; bases not matched to a gene: 7. CDR3 length: 12 amino acids. Germline CDR1 and CDR2: SGDLS and YYNGEE.

This sequence joins TRBV27 and TRBJ1-3, with TRBD1 as a possible D gene (5 bases). V dropped 2 bases and J dropped 0 bases, with 8 bases sitting between them. Germline CDR1 is MNHEY and CDR2 is SMNVEV (reference sequence). CDR3 size: 15 residues. The CDR3: CASSLGANSGNTIYF. As DNA, the CDR3 is TGTGCCAGCAGTTTAGGGGCAAACTCTGGAAACACCATATATTTT.

The chain links TRBV9 to TRBJ2-1, with 12 bases matching TRBD2. The CDR3 contains 16 residues. J lost 6 bases, V lost 5 bases, and 9 bases had no gene match. Germline V gives CDR1 SGDLS, CDR2 YYNGEE. CDR3 DNA: TGTGCCAGCAGTCGAGCTGGACTAGCGGGATCCAATGAGCAGTTCTTC. Protein product: CASSRAGLAGSNEQFF.

This chain links TRBV10-1 with TRBJ2-1; D gene unclear. The length of the CDR3 is 10 residues. CDR1 is WNHNN, CDR2 SYGVQD, per germline (reference sequence). Deletions cut 7 bases from V and 7 bases from J, with 5 bases between. The CDR3 coding sequence is TGCGCCAGCACGGGTAATGAGCAGTTCTTC. Encoded protein: CASTGNEQFF.

CDR3 region: CASSGQGATDTQYF. CDR3 nucleotide sequence: TGTGCCAGCAGCGGGCAGGGGGCAACAGATACGCAGTATTTT. The V and J genes are TRBV2 and TRBJ2-3; 8 nucleotides agree with TRBD1. Per germline, CDR1 SNHLY and CDR2 FYNNEI. J gave up 3 bases and V 6 bases, and 5 bases lay outside the gene matches. The CDR3 runs 14 residues.

CDR3 protein: CASSLGAGSGYGYTF. The CDR3 DNA sequence: TGTGCCAGCAGCTTGGGGGCAGGGTCTGGGTATGGCTACACCTTC. This chain uses TRBV7-2 with TRBJ1-2, with D tentatively TRBD1 (6 bases). Germline CDR1 reads SGHTA; CDR2 reads FQGNSA. The CDR3 totals 15 residues. V lost 3 bases to trimming and J lost 5 bases, with 16 bases between them.

This clone was observed a handful of times. V gene TRBV5-4 combines with J gene TRBJ1-4; 9 positions match TRBD1. V gave up 2 bases and J gave up 2 bases; unmatched junction bases: 7. CDR3 size: 17 residues. Looked up from germline, CDR1 is SGHNT and CDR2 is YYREEE (reference sequence). The CDR3 reads CASSFWTGEGTNEKLFF. The CDR3 DNA follows: TGTGCCAGCAGCTTTTGGACAGGGGAAGGGACTAATGAAAAACTGTTTTTT.

This chain links TRBV28 with TRBJ2-2, with TRBD2 identical over 10 bases. With V trimmed by 3 bases and J by 4 bases, 5 bases remained unmatched. The CDR3 spans 16 residues. Germline V gene lookup returns CDR1 MDHEN and CDR2 SYDVKM. DNA of the CDR3: TGTGCCAGCAGTTTGCTAGCGGGGGTGGGCACCGGGGAGCTGTTTTTT. Residues: CASSLLAGVGTGELFF.

The J gene is TRBJ2-3, the V gene TRBV10-2; D call uncertain. V was clipped by 2 bases and J by 0 bases, with 3 bases between them. CDR3 length: 13 residues. Looked up from germline, CDR1 is WSHSY and CDR2 is SAAADI. The CDR3 sequence: CASSEPSTDTQYF. The DNA for the CDR3 is TGCGCCAGCAGTGAGCCTAGCACAGATACGCAGTATTTT.

The chain is built from TRBV7-3 and TRBJ2-2; D ambiguous. The CDR3 loop spans 14 amino acids. Trimming stripped 2 bases from V and 0 bases from J, with 4 bases between. Looked up from germline, CDR1 is SGHTA and CDR2 is FQGTGA. This chain's CDR3 is CASSLFSNTGELFF. The CDR3 DNA reads as TGTGCCAGCAGCTTATTCTCGAACACCGGGGAGCTGTTTTTT.

The chain joins TRBV5-6 to TRBJ2-7; the match to TRBD1 covers 8 bases. The CDR3 runs 15 residues. The V gene's germline CDR1 is SGHDT and CDR2 YYEEEE. V shed 4 bases, J shed 2 bases, and the junction held 8 bases outside the gene matches. The CDR3 DNA sequence: TGTGCCAGCAGCACAGGACAGGGACCACCCTACGAGCAGTACTTC. Amino acids: CASSTGQGPPYEQYF.

The rearrangement joins TRBV9 to TRBJ2-1; TRBD2 agrees at 7 bases. V shed 4 bases, J shed 6 bases, and the junction held 13 bases outside the gene matches. This CDR3 is 16 amino acids long. Germline loops: CDR1 SGDLS, CDR2 YYNGEE. The CDR3 sequence: CASSPTLFRGVNEQFF. The CDR3 nucleotides are TGTGCCAGCAGCCCCACCCTATTTCGGGGGGTCAATGAGCAGTTCTTC.

The gene calls are TRBV9 and TRBJ2-3; no reliable D call. Germline CDR1 and CDR2: SGDLS and YYNGEE. V was trimmed by 5 bases and J by 2 bases, leaving 9 bases between them. The CDR3 is 13 residues long. CDR3 coding DNA: TGTGCCAGCAGAAATCAAATCACAGATACGCAGTATTTT. It encodes CASRNQITDTQYF.

The chain couples TRBV5-1 to TRBJ2-3, with no clear D. Trimming removed 0 bases at V and 5 bases at J, with 13 bases between. Germline CDR1 reads SGHRS; CDR2 reads YFSETQ. The CDR3 has 15 residues. In DNA form, the CDR3 reads TGCGCCAGCAGCTTGGGACTGACTCGGATAGATACGCAGTATTTT. It specifies CASSLGLTRIDTQYF. The whole variable domain, remainder taken from reference TRBV5-1 and TRBJ2-3, is KAGVTQTPRYLIKTRGQQVTLSCSPISGHRSVSWYQQTPGQGLQFLFEYFSETQRNKGNFPGRFSGRQFSNSRSEMNVSTLELGDSALYLCASSLGLTRIDTQYFGPGTRLTVL.